A single sample is the source of the 10 T cell receptor beta chains below, sequenced in a study of blood T cell repertoires in COVID-19. Method: immunoSEQ multiplex PCR; TCRdb's copy keeps in-frame clones and lacks some. Found here are some 260,000 clones, 82% of them singletons; the top ten hold 3.1%. Sequenced: peripheral blood. The receptors were sampled from a woman younger than 30 with acute or convalescent COVID-19.

The genes are TRBV3-1 (or the pseudogene TRBV3-2) and TRBJ1-3, with TRBD1 as a possible D gene (5 bases). The germline V gene encodes CDR1 LGHDT and CDR2 YNNKEL (reference sequence). The CDR3 spans 15 residues. Trimming cost V 2 bases and J 2 bases, with 10 bases left between them. The CDR3 nucleotides are TGTGCCAGCAGCCAACAGGGTTCCCCTGGAAACACCATATATTTT. Protein sequence: CASSQQGSPGNTIYF.

This sequence joins TRBV10-3 and TRBJ2-7; D possibly corresponds to TRBD2 (5 bases). The CDR3 consists of 13 residues. Trimming left V 3 bases short and J 7 bases short, with 13 bases between. Germline CDR1 is ENHRY and CDR2 is SYGVKD. In DNA form, the CDR3 reads TGTGCCATCAGTGACCCCACTAGTATGGAGCAGTACTTC. This encodes CAISDPTSMEQYF.

The genes are TRBV5-1 and TRBJ1-1; D unclear. Germline-derived CDR1 and CDR2 are SGHRS and YFSETQ. The CDR3 is made up of 11 amino acids. V shed 0 bases and J shed 11 bases, with 8 bases lying between them. The DNA for the CDR3 is TGCGCCAGCAGCTTGGGGCCCAGGGCTTTCTTT. It specifies CASSLGPRAFF.

This chain uses TRBV25-1 with TRBJ2-3; D ambiguous. Trimming cost V 1 base and J 0 bases, with 8 bases left between them. The germline V gene encodes CDR1 MGHDK and CDR2 SYGVNS. The CDR3 sequence is 15 residues long. The CDR3 is CASSESGRSTDTQYF. CDR3 DNA sequence: TGTGCCAGCAGTGAATCTGGCCGAAGCACAGATACGCAGTATTTT.

The chain has TRBV24-1 and TRBJ2-7, with 8 bases matching TRBD1. With V trimmed by 3 bases and J by 2 bases, 8 bases remained unmatched. Germline V gene lookup returns CDR1 KGHDR and CDR2 SFDVKD. The CDR3 is 16 amino acids. CDR3 in DNA: TGTGCCACCAGTGATGGACAGGGTCCCCTACCCTACGAGCAGTACTTC. Its translation: CATSDGQGPLPYEQYF.

This clone was observed at least ten times. CDR3 sequence (DNA): TGTGCCAGCAGGGACTGGGTCGGGGAGCTGTTTTTT. Its translation: CASRDWVGELFF. This sequence joins TRBV12-3 or TRBV12-4 and TRBJ2-2; TRBD2 might be the D (5 bases). Deletions cut 6 bases from V and 7 bases from J, with 9 bases between. The CDR3 length is 12 residues.

The genes are TRBV7-2 and TRBJ1-2; 8 bases line up with TRBD1. Trimming took 3 bases from V and 1 from J; bases not matched to a gene: 13. Germline V gives CDR1 SGHTA, CDR2 FQGNSA. The CDR3 totals 18 residues. CDR3 loop: CASSLNRRDRIFNYGYTF. DNA of the CDR3: TGTGCCAGCAGCTTGAATCGTCGGGACAGGATTTTTAACTATGGCTACACCTTC.

This rearrangement joins TRBV3-1 (or the pseudogene TRBV3-2) to TRBJ1-1; D gene uncertain. Trimming left V 5 bases short and J 8 bases short, with 9 bases between. The V gene's germline CDR1 is LGHDT and CDR2 YNNKEL (reference sequence). The CDR3 is 11 amino acids. CDR3 DNA: TGTGCCAGCAGCAGAGGAGCCGAAGCTTTCTTT. Its translation is CASSRGAEAFF.

CDR3 in DNA: TGCGCCAGCAGTGAGAGGGGGCTGGGGTATGAGCAGTTCTTC. It codes for CASSERGLGYEQFF. The chain carries TRBV10-2 and TRBJ2-1; 7 bases line up with TRBD1. This CDR3 contains 14 residues. Germline values: CDR1 WSHSY, CDR2 SAAADI. Trimming at V came to 2 bases and at J to 8 bases, leaving 6 bases not matched to a gene.

The gene calls are TRBV6-2 or TRBV6-3 and TRBJ1-2, with D hard to call. V lost 0 bases, J lost 7 bases, and 9 bases lay in between. The CDR3 sequence is 13 residues long. Per the germline V gene, CDR1 is MNHEY and CDR2 is SVGEGT. This CDR3 is CASSYSWPVGYTF. For the CDR3, the DNA is TGTGCCAGCAGTTACTCGTGGCCCGTTGGCTACACCTTC.